This TCR beta chain was captured by sequencing in a study of cytomegalovirus exposure and HLA in healthy donors. Using immunoSEQ multiplex PCR, the repertoire was profiled, and TCRdb retains in-frame clones only, with some absent. This repertoire shows about 150,000 clones, 75% to 90% found once; its top ten account for more than 20%. Germline V gives CDR1 SGDLS, CDR2 YYNGEE. CDR3 length equals 16 residues. J gave up 7 bases and V 4 bases, and 11 bases lay outside the gene matches. This clone was observed a few times. As yet, its antigen is unknown. Study findings and constraints: 150 to 200 TCR beta chains were listed as cytomegalovirus-associated. Most TCR sequences showed up rarely, but some public TCRs showed up in many donors.

The donors were members of the validation cohort comprising approximately 110 subjects, separate from the approximately 630-subject first cohort. The receptor comes from a man younger than 35 in good health and CMV-seropositive. The sequencing input was PBMCs. This rearrangement joins TRBV9 to TRBJ2-5; 12 nucleotides align to TRBD2. The CDR3 loop reads CASSPSVTSGRGTQYF. Here the CDR3 DNA reads TGTGCCAGCAGCCCGAGTGTGACTAGCGGGAGAGGGACCCAGTACTTC.